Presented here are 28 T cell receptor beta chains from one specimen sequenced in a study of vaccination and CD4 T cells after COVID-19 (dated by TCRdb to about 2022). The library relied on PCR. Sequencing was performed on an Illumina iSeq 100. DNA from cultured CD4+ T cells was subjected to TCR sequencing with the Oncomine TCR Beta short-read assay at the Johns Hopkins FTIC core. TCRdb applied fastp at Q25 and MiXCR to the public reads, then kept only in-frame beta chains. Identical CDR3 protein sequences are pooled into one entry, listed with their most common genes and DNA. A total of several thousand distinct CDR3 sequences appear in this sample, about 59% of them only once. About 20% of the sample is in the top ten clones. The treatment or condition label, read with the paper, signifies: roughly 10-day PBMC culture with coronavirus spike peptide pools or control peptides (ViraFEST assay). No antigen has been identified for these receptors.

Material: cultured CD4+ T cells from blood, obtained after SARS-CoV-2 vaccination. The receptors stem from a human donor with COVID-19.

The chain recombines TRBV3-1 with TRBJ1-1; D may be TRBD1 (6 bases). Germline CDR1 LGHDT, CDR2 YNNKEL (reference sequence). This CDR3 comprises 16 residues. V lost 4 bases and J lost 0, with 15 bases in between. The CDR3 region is CASSPLPRTVNTEAFF. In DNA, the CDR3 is TGTGCCAGCAGCCCTCTTCCGAGGACAGTGAACACTGAAGCTTTCTTT.

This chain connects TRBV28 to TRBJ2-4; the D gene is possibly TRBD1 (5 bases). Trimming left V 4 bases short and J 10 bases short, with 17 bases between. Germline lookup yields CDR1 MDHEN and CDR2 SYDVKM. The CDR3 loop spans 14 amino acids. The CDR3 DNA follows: TGTGCCAGCAGTTCCGAGAGCCAGGGTGGTATTCAGTACTTC. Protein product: CASSSESQGGIQYF.

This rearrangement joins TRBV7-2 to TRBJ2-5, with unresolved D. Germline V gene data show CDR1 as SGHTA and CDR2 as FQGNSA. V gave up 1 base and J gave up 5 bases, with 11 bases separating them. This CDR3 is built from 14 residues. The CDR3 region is CASSLEAIRETQYF. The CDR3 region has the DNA TGTGCCAGCAGCTTAGAGGCTATAAGGGAGACCCAGTACTTC.

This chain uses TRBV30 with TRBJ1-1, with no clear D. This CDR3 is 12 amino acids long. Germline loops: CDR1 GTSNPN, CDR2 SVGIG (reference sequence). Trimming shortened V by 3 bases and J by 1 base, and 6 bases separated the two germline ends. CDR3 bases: TGTGCCTGGAGGGACTGGAACACTGAAGCTTTCTTT. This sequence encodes CAWRDWNTEAFF.

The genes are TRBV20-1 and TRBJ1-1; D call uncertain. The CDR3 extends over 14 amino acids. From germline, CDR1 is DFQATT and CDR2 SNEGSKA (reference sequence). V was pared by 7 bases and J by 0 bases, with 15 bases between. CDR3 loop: CSVPARGMNTEAFF. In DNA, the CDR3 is TGCAGTGTCCCAGCGCGAGGGATGAACACTGAAGCTTTCTTT.

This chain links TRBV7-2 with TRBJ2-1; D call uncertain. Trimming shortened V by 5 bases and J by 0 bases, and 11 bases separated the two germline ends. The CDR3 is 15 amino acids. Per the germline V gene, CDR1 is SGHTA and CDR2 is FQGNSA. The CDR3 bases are TGTGCCAGCAGCCCCCAGCCGAGCTCCTACAATGAGCAGTTCTTC. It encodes CASSPQPSSYNEQFF.

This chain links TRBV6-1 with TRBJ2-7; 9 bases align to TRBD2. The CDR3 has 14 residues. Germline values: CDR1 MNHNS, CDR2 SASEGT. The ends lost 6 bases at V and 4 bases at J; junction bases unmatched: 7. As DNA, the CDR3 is TGTGCCAGCAGCTCCGGGACTAGCTTGTACGAGCAGTACTTC. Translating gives CASSSGTSLYEQYF.

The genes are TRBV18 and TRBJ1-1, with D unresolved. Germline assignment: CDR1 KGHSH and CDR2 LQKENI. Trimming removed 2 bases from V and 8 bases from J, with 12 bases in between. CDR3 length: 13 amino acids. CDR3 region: CASSPKGNGEAFF. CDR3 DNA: TGTGCCAGCTCACCAAAGGGTAATGGGGAAGCTTTCTTT.

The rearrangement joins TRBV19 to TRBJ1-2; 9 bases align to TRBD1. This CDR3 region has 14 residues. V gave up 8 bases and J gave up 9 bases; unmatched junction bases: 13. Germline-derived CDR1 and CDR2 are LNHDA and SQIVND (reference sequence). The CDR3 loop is CASLSPGQGGRYTF. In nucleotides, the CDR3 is TGTGCCAGTTTGTCTCCGGGACAGGGTGGGCGCTACACCTTC. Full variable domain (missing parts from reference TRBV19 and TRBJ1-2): DGGITQSPKYLFRKEGQNVTLSCEQNLNHDAMYWYRQDPGQGLRLIYYSQIVNDFQKGDIAEGYSVSREKKESFPLTVTSAQKNPTAFYLCASLSPGQGGRYTFGSGTRLTVV.

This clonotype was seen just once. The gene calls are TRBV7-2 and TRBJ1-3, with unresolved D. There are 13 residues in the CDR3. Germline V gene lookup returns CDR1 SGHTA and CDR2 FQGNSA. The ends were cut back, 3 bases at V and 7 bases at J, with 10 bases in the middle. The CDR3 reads CASSLGMGNTIYF. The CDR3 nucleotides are TGTGCCAGCAGCTTGGGGATGGGGAACACCATATATTTT.

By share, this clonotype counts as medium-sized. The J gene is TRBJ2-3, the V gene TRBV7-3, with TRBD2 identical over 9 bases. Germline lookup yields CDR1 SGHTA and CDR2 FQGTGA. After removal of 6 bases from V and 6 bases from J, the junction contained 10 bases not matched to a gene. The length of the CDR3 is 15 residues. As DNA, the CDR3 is TGTGCCAGCAGGAAGACTAGCGGTCCCCCCGATACGCAGTATTTT. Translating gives CASRKTSGPPDTQYF.

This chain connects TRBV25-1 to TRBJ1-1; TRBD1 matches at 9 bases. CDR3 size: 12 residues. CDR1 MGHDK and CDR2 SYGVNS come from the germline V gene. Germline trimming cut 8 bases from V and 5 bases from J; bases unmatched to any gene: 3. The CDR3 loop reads CASGTGRTEAFF. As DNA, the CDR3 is TGTGCCAGCGGGACAGGGCGAACTGAAGCTTTCTTT.

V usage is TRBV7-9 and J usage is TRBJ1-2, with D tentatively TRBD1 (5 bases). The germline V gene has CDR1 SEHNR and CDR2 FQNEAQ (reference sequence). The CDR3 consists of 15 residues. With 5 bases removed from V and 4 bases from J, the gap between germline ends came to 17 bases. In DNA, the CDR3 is TGTGCCAGCAGCCCCCTGGCAGGGCGGGTCTATGGCTACACCTTC. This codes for CASSPLAGRVYGYTF. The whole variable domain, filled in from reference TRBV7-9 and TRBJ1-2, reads DTGVSQNPRHKITKRGQNVTFRCDPISEHNRLYWYRQTLGQGPEFLTYFQNEAQLEKSRLLSDRFSAERPKGSFSTLEIQRTEQGDSAMYLCASSPLAGRVYGYTFGSGTRLTVV.

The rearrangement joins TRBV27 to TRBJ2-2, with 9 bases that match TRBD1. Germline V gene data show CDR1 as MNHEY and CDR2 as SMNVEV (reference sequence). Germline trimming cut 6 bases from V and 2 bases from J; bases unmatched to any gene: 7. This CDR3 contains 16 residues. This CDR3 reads CASRETTGGNTGELFF. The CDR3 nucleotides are TGTGCCAGCAGGGAGACTACAGGGGGCAACACCGGGGAGCTGTTTTTT.

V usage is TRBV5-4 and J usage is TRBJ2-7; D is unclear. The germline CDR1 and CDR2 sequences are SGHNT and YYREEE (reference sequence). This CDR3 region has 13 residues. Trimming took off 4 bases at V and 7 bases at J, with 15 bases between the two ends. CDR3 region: CASSRIQAREQYF. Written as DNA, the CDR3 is TGTGCCAGCAGCCGAATCCAAGCTCGGGAGCAGTACTTC. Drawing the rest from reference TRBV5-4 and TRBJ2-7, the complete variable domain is ETGVTQSPTHLIKTRGQQVTLRCSSQSGHNTVSWYQQALGQGPQFIFQYYREEENGRGNFPPRFSGLQFPNYSSELNVNALELDDSALYLCASSRIQAREQYFGPGTRLTVT.

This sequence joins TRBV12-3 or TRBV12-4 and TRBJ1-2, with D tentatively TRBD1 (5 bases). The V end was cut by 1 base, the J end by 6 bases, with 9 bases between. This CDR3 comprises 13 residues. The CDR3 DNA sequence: TGTGCCAGCAGTTTAGAAGGGACGGATGGCTACACCTTC. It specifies CASSLEGTDGYTF.

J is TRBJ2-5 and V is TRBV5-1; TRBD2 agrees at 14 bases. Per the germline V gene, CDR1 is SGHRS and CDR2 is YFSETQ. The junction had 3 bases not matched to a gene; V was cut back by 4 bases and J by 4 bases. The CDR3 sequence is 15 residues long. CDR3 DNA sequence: TGCGCCAGCAGCCCGACTAGCGGGGGGGGAGAGACCCAGTACTTC. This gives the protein CASSPTSGGGETQYF.

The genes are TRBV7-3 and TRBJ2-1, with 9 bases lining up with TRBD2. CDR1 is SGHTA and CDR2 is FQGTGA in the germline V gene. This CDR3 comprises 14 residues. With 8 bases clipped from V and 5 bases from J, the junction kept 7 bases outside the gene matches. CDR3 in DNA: TGTGCCAGCGCGGGGGGGGGCCGTAACAATGAGCAGTTCTTC. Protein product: CASAGGGRNNEQFF.

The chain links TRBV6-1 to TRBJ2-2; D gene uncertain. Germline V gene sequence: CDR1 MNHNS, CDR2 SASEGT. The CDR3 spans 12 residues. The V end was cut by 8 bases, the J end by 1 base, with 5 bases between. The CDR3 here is CASWRNTGELFF. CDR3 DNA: TGTGCCAGCTGGCGGAACACCGGGGAGCTGTTTTTT.

The CDR3 spells CASSLSPYFGYTF. CDR3 DNA sequence: TGTGCCAGCAGTTTATCCCCCTATTTCGGCTACACCTTC. The chain carries TRBV27 and TRBJ1-2; D uncertain. The CDR3 contains 13 residues. Trimming left V 0 bases short and J 8 bases short, with 10 bases between. CDR1 is MNHEY, CDR2 SMNVEV, per germline (reference sequence).

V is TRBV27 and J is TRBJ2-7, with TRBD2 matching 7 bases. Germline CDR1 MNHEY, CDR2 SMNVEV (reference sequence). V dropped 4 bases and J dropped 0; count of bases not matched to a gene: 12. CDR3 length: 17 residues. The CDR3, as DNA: TGTGCCAGCAGTTCCCTCCCGCGGGGACTAAGCTCCTACGAGCAGTACTTC. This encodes CASSSLPRGLSSYEQYF.

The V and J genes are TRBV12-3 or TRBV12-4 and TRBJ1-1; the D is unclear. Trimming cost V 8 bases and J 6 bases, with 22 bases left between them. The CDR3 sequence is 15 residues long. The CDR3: CASVLGRPTTPEAFF. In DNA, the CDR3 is TGTGCCAGCGTCCTGGGTCGCCCTACCACTCCTGAAGCTTTCTTT.

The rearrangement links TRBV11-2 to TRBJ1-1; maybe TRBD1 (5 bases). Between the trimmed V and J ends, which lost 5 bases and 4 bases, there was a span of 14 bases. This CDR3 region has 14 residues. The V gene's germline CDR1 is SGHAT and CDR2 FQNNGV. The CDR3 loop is CASSGTGTLTEAFF. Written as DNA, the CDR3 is TGTGCCAGCAGCGGGACGGGGACGCTCACTGAAGCTTTCTTT. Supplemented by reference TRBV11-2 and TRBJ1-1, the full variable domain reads EAGVAQSPRYKIIEKRQSVAFWCNPISGHATLYWYQQILGQGPKLLIQFQNNGVVDDSQLPKDRFSAERLKGVDSTLKIQPAKLEDSAVYLCASSGTGTLTEAFFGQGTRLTVV.

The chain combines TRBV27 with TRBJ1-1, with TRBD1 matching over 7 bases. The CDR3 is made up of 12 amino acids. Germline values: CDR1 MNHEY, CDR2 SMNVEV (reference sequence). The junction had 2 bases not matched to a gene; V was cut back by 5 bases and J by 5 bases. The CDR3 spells CASSTGVTEAFF. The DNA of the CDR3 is TGTGCCAGCAGTACAGGGGTGACTGAAGCTTTCTTT.

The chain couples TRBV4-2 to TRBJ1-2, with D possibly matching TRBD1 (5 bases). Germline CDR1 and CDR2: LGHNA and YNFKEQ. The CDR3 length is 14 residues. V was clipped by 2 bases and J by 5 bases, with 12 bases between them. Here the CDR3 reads CASSQNRGEYGYTF. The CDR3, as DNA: TGTGCCAGCAGCCAAAACCGGGGCGAATATGGCTACACCTTC.

The CDR3 bases are TGTGCCAGCAGTACTCGGGGGGGCCGCGAAGATACGCAGTATTTT. Translated: CASSTRGGREDTQYF. The gene calls are TRBV6-5 and TRBJ2-3; TRBD2 agrees at 8 bases. V was clipped by 5 bases and J by 5 bases; unmatched bases: 9. Germline CDR1 is MNHEY and CDR2 is SVGAGI. This CDR3 spans 15 amino acids.

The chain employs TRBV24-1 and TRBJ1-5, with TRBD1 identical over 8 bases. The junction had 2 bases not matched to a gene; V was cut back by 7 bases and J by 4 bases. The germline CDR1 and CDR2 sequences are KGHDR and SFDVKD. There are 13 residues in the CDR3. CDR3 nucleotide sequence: TGTGCCACCAGCAGACAGGGGAATCAGCCCCAGCATTTT. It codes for CATSRQGNQPQHF.

CDR3 DNA sequence: TGTGCCAGCAGTGATCTCAGGGGATCGTCGCCCCAGCATTTT. This translates into CASSDLRGSSPQHF. This chain uses TRBV2 with TRBJ1-5; perhaps TRBD1 as D (6 bases). The germline CDR1 and CDR2 sequences are SNHLY and FYNNEI. The ends were cut back, 3 bases at V and 9 bases at J, with 15 bases in the middle. The CDR3 extends over 14 amino acids.